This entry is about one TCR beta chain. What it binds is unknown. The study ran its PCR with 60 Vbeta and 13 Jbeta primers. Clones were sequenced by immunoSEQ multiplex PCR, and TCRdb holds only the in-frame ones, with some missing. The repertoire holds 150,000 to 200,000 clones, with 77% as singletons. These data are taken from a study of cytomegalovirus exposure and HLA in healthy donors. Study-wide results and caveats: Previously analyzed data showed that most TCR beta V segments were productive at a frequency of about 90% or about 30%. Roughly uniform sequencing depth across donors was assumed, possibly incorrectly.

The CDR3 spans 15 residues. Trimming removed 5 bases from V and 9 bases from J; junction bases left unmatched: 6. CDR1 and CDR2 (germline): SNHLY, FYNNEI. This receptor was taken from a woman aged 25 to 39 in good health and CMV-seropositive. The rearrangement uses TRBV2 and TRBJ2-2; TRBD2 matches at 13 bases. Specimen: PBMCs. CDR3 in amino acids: CASSTSGRAKRELFF. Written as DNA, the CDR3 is TGTGCCAGCAGTACTAGCGGGAGGGCCAAAAGGGAGCTGTTTTTT.